This TCR beta chain originates from a study of identical twins. Per the germline V gene, CDR1 is MDHEN and CDR2 is SYDVKM. This CDR3 contains 15 residues. V dropped 4 bases and J dropped 7; count of bases not matched to a gene: 5. Template switching added a universal primer site; cDNA carried unique molecular identifiers. TCRdb independently ran MiXCR on the 5' RACE reads; one entry per CDR3 protein. Among around 1.7 million distinct CDR3 sequences, about 31% were seen once, and the ten largest hold less than 0.35%. As for this clonotype: Its cognate antigen is unknown.

In every case, the donor was a healthy Caucasian. Findings and limits, study-wide: Twin sharing of out-of-frame TCR alpha was underestimated by models in monozygotic pairs. Memory repertoires showed no such pattern, whereas abundant cord blood beta clonotypes carried fewer insertions.

The clonotype comes from a newborn girl in good health. The sequenced material came from cord blood. The chain links TRBV28 to TRBJ1-4, with 11 bases identical to TRBD1. The CDR3 DNA is TGTGCCAGCAGTTCCCCAGGGACAGGGGGTGAAAAACTGTTTTTT. Translation: CASSSPGTGGEKLFF.